The 22 T cell receptor beta chains given below trace back to one sample, sequenced in a study of cytomegalovirus exposure and HLA in healthy donors. Profiled with immunoSEQ multiplex PCR; TCRdb holds only in-frame clones, not every one. In the table there are about 300,000 clones, around 87% of which are singletons. Material: PBMCs. The receptors here all came from a young woman in good health and CMV-seronegative.

V and J are TRBV5-4 and TRBJ2-1; D might be TRBD2 (6 bases). The CDR3 loop spans 14 amino acids. Germline V gene sequence: CDR1 SGHNT, CDR2 YYREEE (reference sequence). The ends were cut back, 4 bases at V and 7 bases at J, with 15 bases in the middle. CDR3 sequence reads: CASSHGTFTNEQFF. CDR3 DNA sequence: TGTGCCAGCAGCCATGGGACTTTCACTAATGAGCAGTTCTTC.

The rearrangement joins TRBV5-1 to TRBJ1-6, with D possibly TRBD1 on 5 matching bases. The CDR3 extends over 14 amino acids. The V end was cut by 4 bases, the J end by 4 bases, with 9 bases between. From germline, CDR1 is SGHRS and CDR2 YFSETQ. For the CDR3, the DNA is TGCGCCAGCAGCCGGGGGGGGTATAATTCACCCCTCCACTTT. This encodes CASSRGGYNSPLHF.

The J gene is TRBJ2-3, the V gene TRBV7-2; TRBD2 is a possible D gene (5 bases). CDR1 and CDR2 (germline): SGHTA, FQGNSA. Deletions cut 3 bases from V and 4 bases from J, with 11 bases between. The CDR3 is made up of 14 amino acids. The CDR3 region has the DNA TGTGCCAGCAGCTTGGGCGGGTCGGCAGATACGCAGTATTTT. This sequence encodes CASSLGGSADTQYF.

The V and J genes are TRBV4-3 and TRBJ2-1; no clear D gene. V lost 0 bases and J 7 bases, leaving 10 bases between the germline ends. Looked up from germline, CDR1 is LGHNA and CDR2 is YSLEER. The CDR3 is 14 amino acids. CDR3 in DNA: TGCGCCAGCAGCCAAGAGGAGACTTTTAATGAGCAGTTCTTC. Its translation: CASSQEETFNEQFF.

V is TRBV5-6 and J is TRBJ1-1, with 8 positions matching TRBD1. Germline V gene data show CDR1 as SGHDT and CDR2 as YYEEEE. J gave up 5 bases and V 0 bases, and 3 bases lay outside the gene matches. The CDR3 is made up of 14 amino acids. In DNA, the CDR3 is TGTGCCAGCAGCTTGGCAGGGGGCGGAACTGAAGCTTTCTTT. This sequence encodes CASSLAGGGTEAFF. Complete variable domain (other parts from reference TRBV5-6 and TRBJ1-1): DAGVTQSPTHLIKTRGQQVTLRCSPKSGHDTVSWYQQALGQGPQFIFQYYEEEERQRGNFPDRFSGHQFPNYSSELNVNALLLGDSALYLCASSLAGGGTEAFFGQGTRLTVV.

V is TRBV6-5 and J is TRBJ2-5; 7 nucleotides match TRBD1. The V segment lost 6 bases and the J segment 3 bases; nucleotides outside the gene matches: 7. The CDR3 length is 14 residues. Germline CDR1 and CDR2: MNHEY and SVGAGI. In DNA form, the CDR3 reads TGTGCCAGCAGGAGGGACAGCCAGGAAGAGACCCAGTACTTC. Protein product: CASRRDSQEETQYF.

The rearrangement links TRBV14 to TRBJ1-1; D uncertain. The CDR3 contains 16 residues. Germline loops: CDR1 SGHDN, CDR2 FVKESK. Trimming took 4 bases from V and 4 from J, leaving 19 bases between them. The CDR3 coding sequence is TGTGCCAGCAGCCCACCGGGCACACCCCGGGGCACTGAAGCTTTCTTT. It encodes CASSPPGTPRGTEAFF.

The CDR3 DNA is TGTGCCAGCAGCGTTAGGTGGGAGAAAAGTCTTTACAATGAGCAGTTCTTC. It specifies CASSVRWEKSLYNEQFF. V is TRBV9 and J is TRBJ2-1, with D perhaps matching TRBD2 (5 bases). V dropped 2 bases and J dropped 4 bases, with 19 bases sitting between them. This CDR3 contains 17 residues. Germline-derived CDR1 and CDR2 are SGDLS and YYNGEE.

V usage is TRBV6-4 and J usage is TRBJ2-5, with D hard to call. V dropped 0 bases and J dropped 5 bases, with 10 bases sitting between them. Looked up from germline, CDR1 is MRHNA and CDR2 is SNTAGT. The CDR3 consists of 14 residues. The DNA for the CDR3 is TGTGCCAGCAGTGACTCGCGGATACGGGAGACCCAGTACTTC. Residues: CASSDSRIRETQYF.

This chain links TRBV27 with TRBJ1-2; D is perhaps TRBD1 (6 bases). CDR3 length: 12 amino acids. V lost 8 bases to trimming and J lost 8 bases, with 15 bases between them. CDR1 and CDR2 from the germline V gene are MNHEY and SMNVEV (reference sequence). Here the CDR3 DNA reads TGTGCCAGCCCCCGAGGGGGATACGGCTACACCTTC. It codes for CASPRGGYGYTF.

The chain combines TRBV18 with TRBJ1-3; 8 nucleotides agree with TRBD1. V lost 5 bases, J lost 1 base, and 1 base stayed unmatched. The germline V gene has CDR1 KGHSH and CDR2 LQKENI. The CDR3 consists of 14 residues. CDR3 sequence (DNA): TGTGCCAGCTCAAGACAGGGGTCTGGAAACACCATATATTTT. Its protein product is CASSRQGSGNTIYF. The full variable domain, completed using reference TRBV18 and TRBJ1-3, is NAGVMQNPRHLVRRRGQEARLRCSPMKGHSHVYWYRQLPEEGLKFMVYLQKENIIDESGMPKERFSAEFPKEGPSILRIQQVVRGDSAAYFCASSRQGSGNTIYFGEGSWLTVV.

J is TRBJ2-7 and V is TRBV6-1, with a possible D match to TRBD2 (6 bases). Trimming removed 6 bases at V and 3 bases at J, with 12 bases between. Germline values: CDR1 MNHNS, CDR2 SASEGT. The CDR3 sequence is 13 residues long. Here the CDR3 reads CASREGLLYEQYF. The CDR3 DNA reads as TGTGCCAGCAGGGAGGGACTCCTCTACGAGCAGTACTTC.

Worth noting for this clone: This same CDR3 is encoded by further DNA sequences in the sample. The V and J genes are TRBV5-1 and TRBJ1-4; the match to TRBD1 covers 10 bases. The germline gives CDR1 SGHRS, CDR2 YFSETQ. Trimming took 0 bases from V and 7 from J; bases not matched to a gene: 0. This CDR3 comprises 14 residues. Written as DNA, the CDR3 is TGCGCCAGCAGCTTGGGGACAGGGGGTGAAAAACTGTTTTTT. Translated: CASSLGTGGEKLFF.

The V gene is TRBV19, the J gene TRBJ2-5, with 8 nucleotides matching TRBD2. Unmatched junction bases numbered 2, after V lost 7 bases and J lost 4 bases. The CDR3 sequence is 12 residues long. Germline V CDR1 and CDR2: LNHDA, SQIVND (reference sequence). The CDR3 DNA reads TGTGCCAGTACGGGAGGGGGAGAGACCCAGTACTTC. Its translation is CASTGGGETQYF. The full variable domain, completed using reference TRBV19 and TRBJ2-5, is DGGITQSPKYLFRKEGQNVTLSCEQNLNHDAMYWYRQDPGQGLRLIYYSQIVNDFQKGDIAEGYSVSREKKESFPLTVTSAQKNPTAFYLCASTGGGETQYFGPGTRLLVL.

This clone was counted once. This sample includes further DNA sequences coding for the same CDR3. The chain employs TRBV28 and TRBJ2-2, with D perhaps TRBD2 (5 bases). Germline assignment: CDR1 MDHEN and CDR2 SYDVKM. Trimming stripped 0 bases from V and 5 bases from J, with 7 bases between. CDR3 length: 14 residues. CDR3 residues: CASSLWSGTGELFF. The CDR3 DNA reads as TGTGCCAGCAGTTTATGGTCGGGGACCGGGGAGCTGTTTTTT.

This rearrangement joins TRBV2 to TRBJ1-1; D ambiguous. V dropped 6 bases and J dropped 3 bases, with 11 bases sitting between them. Germline values: CDR1 SNHLY, CDR2 FYNNEI. The CDR3 totals 13 residues. The CDR3 is CASSPGRDTEAFF. DNA for the CDR3: TGTGCCAGCAGCCCCGGGAGGGACACTGAAGCTTTCTTT.

Concerning this clone: Mismatch with germline at one junction end may stem from a read error. The chain joins TRBV11-2 to TRBJ1-4, with 10 nucleotides matching TRBD1. The CDR3 totals 15 residues. Germline CDR1 reads SGHAT; CDR2 reads FQNNGV. The CDR3 nucleotides are TGTGCCAGCAGCCTAGACAGGGGGCAAGGTGAAAAACTGTTTTTT. This encodes CASSLDRGQGEKLFF.

V and J are TRBV5-1 and TRBJ1-2; 8 positions agree with TRBD1. The CDR3 loop spans 15 amino acids. Germline-derived CDR1 and CDR2 are SGHRS and YFSETQ. The V gene end was trimmed by 3 bases and the J gene end by 4 bases; junction bases not matched to a gene: 8. The CDR3 nucleotides read TGCGCCAGCAGCTCACGGACAGGGTCCCTCTATGGCTACACCTTC. Its protein product is CASSSRTGSLYGYTF.

The genes are TRBV9 and TRBJ1-3; D is possibly TRBD1 (6 bases). The ends were cut back, 0 bases at V and 6 bases at J, with 16 bases in the middle. Per germline, CDR1 SGDLS and CDR2 YYNGEE. CDR3 length equals 16 residues. Here the CDR3 DNA reads TGTGCCAGCAGCGTAGAAACAGGGCGGGTTGAAAACACCATATATTTT. Protein: CASSVETGRVENTIYF.

The rearrangement uses TRBV5-1 and TRBJ1-1, with 7 bases that match TRBD1. Germline values: CDR1 SGHRS, CDR2 YFSETQ. The V and J ends lost 5 bases and 7 bases, in that order; junction bases with no gene match: 14. CDR3 length equals 15 residues. Here the CDR3 reads CASSSSPGQILEAFF. CDR3 nucleotide sequence: TGCGCCAGCAGTTCGTCGCCGGGACAGATTCTTGAAGCTTTCTTT.

This clone was counted once. This rearrangement joins TRBV5-1 to TRBJ2-5, with 10 bases that match TRBD1. This CDR3 contains 15 residues. The V segment lost 0 bases and the J segment 5 bases; nucleotides outside the gene matches: 4. Looked up from germline, CDR1 is SGHRS and CDR2 is YFSETQ. This CDR3 reads CASSLAGTGAETQYF. CDR3 nucleotides: TGCGCCAGCAGCTTGGCGGGGACAGGGGCGGAGACCCAGTACTTC.

This clone appeared a few times. The chain is built from TRBV7-2 and TRBJ2-1; possibly TRBD2 for D (5 bases). The length of the CDR3 is 11 residues. Germline-derived CDR1 and CDR2 are SGHTA and FQGNSA. V lost 3 bases and J 10 bases, leaving 7 bases between the germline ends. In nucleotides, the CDR3 is TGTGCCAGCAGCTTCACTAGGGAGCAGTTCTTC. Its protein product is CASSFTREQFF.